Sequencing of this T cell receptor beta chain was carried out in a study of a mutant IDH1 vaccine in newly diagnosed glioma listed by TCRdb under 2021. Background for the entire study: Across visits V03 through V10, patients got a total of eight vaccinations, given in weeks 1, 3, 5, 7, 11, 15, 19 and 23. In the chemotherapy-containing groups, vaccination started alongside temozolomide cycles, whereas in patients who had radiotherapy alone it started 4-6 weeks after radiotherapy. The approximately 33 treated patients were roughly 60% male and around 40% female, with a mean age of 40.4 years. Before enrollment, patients had received standard therapy of radiotherapy alone, temozolomide alone, or radiochemotherapy with temozolomide; most received the combination. Peripheral blood samples were drawn at six visits, namely V03 (baseline), V05, V07, V10, V12 and V13. Longitudinal TCRB deep sequencing was performed for around 23 treated patients wherever samples were available for exploratory analyses. The study at large found these results: Immune responses induced by the vaccine were seen in roughly 95% of patients across multiple MHC alleles. Pseudoprogression seemed to be unrelated to changes in the top peripheral T cell clonotypes found by TCRB sequencing. The authors noted that analyses of patient blood samples could not be reproduced because of sample limitations. Selection of PBMC samples for TCRB deep sequencing was based on availability.

In light of the paper, this sample's time point label describes: week 23, last vaccination. Each vaccine dose, consisting of 300 ug of a 20-mer mutant IDH1 peptide in Montanide, was administered subcutaneously with topical imiquimod. All donors had newly diagnosed IDH1-mutant astrocytomas of WHO grade 3 or 4 that showed loss of nuclear ATRX. The samples were drawn from NOA16, a multicentre, single-arm, open-label phase I trial in Germany that tested a mutant IDH1 peptide vaccine in humans for the first time. Genomic DNA for TCRB sequencing was extracted from EDTA blood using the DNeasy Blood and Tissue Kit. V is clipped by 5 bases and J by 6 bases, and the sequence between their germline boundaries is 12 bases long. Per the germline V gene, SGHRS is the CDR1 and YFSETQ is the CDR2. Including the terminal cysteine and phenylalanine, the CDR3 comprises 13 residues. Only the CDR3 portion is preserved as DNA: 39 bases, with reading frame beginning at the first base.

This clone was seen only a few times. Its antigen has not been determined. The record has no base qualities; no much larger clone is one base away. Library preparation was by the immunoSEQ multiplex PCR assay. Rearranged TCR beta chain sequences were amplified using the hsTCRB Kit according to the manufacturer's protocol. An Illumina MiSeq was used to sequence the TCRB libraries. The authors' pipeline ran thus. Demultiplexing, trimming and gene mapping were performed with the kit vendor's proprietary platform. The immuneACCESS repertoire file appears here via TCRdb, limited to in-frame rearrangements. These files lack a portion of the clones; in checked studies, under half of the deficit traces to unresolved V genes, and the cause of the others is not known. Clone size and V and J calls were adopted from that table, with D and trimming inferred from the DNA. For this sample there are fewer than 45,000 clones; roughly 80% appear just once. The ten largest clonotypes hold approximately 5.8% of the sample.

The sequence derives from a man over 45 with glioma. This sample comprised PBMCs, obtained from a glioma patient whose treatment included an IDH1 peptide vaccine. The V gene is TRBV5-1 and the J gene is TRBJ1-5; the D gene identity is not certain. The CDR3 has the sequence CASSEGPGQPQHF. The base sequence is TGCGCCAGCAGTGAGGGTCCGGGTCAGCCCCAGCATTTT.